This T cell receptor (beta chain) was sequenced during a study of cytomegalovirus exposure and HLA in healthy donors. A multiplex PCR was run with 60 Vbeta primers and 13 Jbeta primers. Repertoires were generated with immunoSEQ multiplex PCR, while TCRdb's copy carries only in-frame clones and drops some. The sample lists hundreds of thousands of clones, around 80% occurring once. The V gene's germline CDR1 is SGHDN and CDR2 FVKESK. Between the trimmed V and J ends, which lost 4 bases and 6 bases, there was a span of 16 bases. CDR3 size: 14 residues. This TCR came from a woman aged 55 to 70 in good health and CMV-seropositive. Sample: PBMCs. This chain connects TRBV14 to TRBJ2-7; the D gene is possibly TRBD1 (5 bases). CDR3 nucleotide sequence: TGTGCCAGCAGCCTGGGCCAGGGCTTCACCGAGCAGTACTTC. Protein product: CASSLGQGFTEQYF. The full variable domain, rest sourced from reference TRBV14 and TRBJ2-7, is EAGVTQFPSHSVIEKGQTVTLRCDPISGHDNLYWYRRVMGKEIKFLLHFVKESKQDESGMPNNRFLAERTGGTYSTLKVQPAELEDSGVYFCASSLGQGFTEQYFGPGTRLTVT.